Listed here are 6 T cell receptor beta chains from one sample, sequenced in a study of shared clonotypes between healthy human individuals. Repertoires were generated with immunoSEQ multiplex PCR, while TCRdb's copy carries only in-frame clones and drops some. The sample gives roughly 2.6 million clones, around 90% of which show up once; around 0.15% is in the top ten. The source material was naive CD4+ T cells sorted from blood. Subset reported: CD45RA+ positively selected. Receptor source: a man younger than 35 in good health.

This sequence joins TRBV18 and TRBJ2-1; D is unclear. The CDR3 covers 19 residues. Germline CDR1 KGHSH, CDR2 LQKENI. The germline V and J ends were trimmed by 3 bases and 0 bases, with 21 bases remaining between them. The CDR3 DNA is TGTGCCAGCTCACCCGACGCCGAGCCGGGTCGGAGCTCCTACAATGAGCAGTTCTTC. Its protein product is CASSPDAEPGRSSYNEQFF.

The rearrangement joins TRBV6-5 to TRBJ2-1, with TRBD2 matching 7 bases. The CDR3 extends over 14 amino acids. V lost 7 bases, J lost 0 bases, and 3 bases stayed unmatched. CDR1 is MNHEY and CDR2 is SVGAGI in the germline V gene. The CDR3 loop reads CASTRDYSYNEQFF. In DNA form, the CDR3 reads TGTGCCAGCACCAGGGACTACTCCTACAATGAGCAGTTCTTC.

The rearrangement uses TRBV10-1 and TRBJ2-4; D remains ambiguous. V lost 10 bases, J lost 4 bases, and 8 bases lay in between. CDR1 is WNHNN, CDR2 SYGVQD, per germline (reference sequence). This CDR3 comprises 11 residues. In nucleotides, the CDR3 is TGCGCCACCCCAGAAAAAAACATTCAGTACTTC. Amino acids: CATPEKNIQYF.

This chain connects TRBV28 to TRBJ1-2; possibly TRBD1 for D (5 bases). This CDR3 is built from 13 residues. Trimming shortened V by 6 bases and J by 8 bases, and 16 bases separated the two germline ends. Germline-derived CDR1 and CDR2 are MDHEN and SYDVKM. CDR3 nucleotide sequence: TGTGCCAGCAGGCCCCAGGGTTCGTCCGGCTACACCTTC. It codes for CASRPQGSSGYTF.

Regarding this clone: At the DNA level, this CDR3 is encoded by other sequences in the same sample as well. The chain links TRBV5-1 to TRBJ1-1; no reliable D call. The CDR3 runs to 13 residues. Between the trimmed V and J ends, which lost 4 bases and 0 bases, there was a span of 7 bases. Germline V gene lookup returns CDR1 SGHRS and CDR2 YFSETQ. The CDR3 loop reads CASSLVLNTEAFF. The CDR3 nucleotides read TGCGCCAGCAGCCTGGTGCTGAACACTGAAGCTTTCTTT.

This clone has more than one count but fewer than ten. The chain is built from TRBV4-1 and TRBJ1-1; the D gene is possibly TRBD1 (5 bases). V shed 6 bases and J shed 4 bases, with 9 bases lying between them. The CDR3 is 12 residues long. Per the germline V gene, CDR1 is MGHRA and CDR2 is YSYEKL. The CDR3 here is CASRGGFTEAFF. Written as DNA, the CDR3 is TGCGCCAGCAGGGGGGGGTTCACTGAAGCTTTCTTT.